The 9 T cell receptor beta chains presented below share a single source sample, sequenced in a study of neurological immune-mediated disorders. Each CDR3 protein gets one entry after TCRdb re-called the 5' RACE reads with MiXCR. The profile shows tens of thousands of distinct CDR3 sequences, roughly 5% of them singletons. Sequencing was carried out using CD4+ T cells from blood. All receptors come from a man between 18 and 35 years old in good health.

In its sample, this clonotype was seen many times. The chain has TRBV20-1 and TRBJ2-3; D perhaps matches TRBD2 (7 bases). Germline loops: CDR1 DFQATT, CDR2 SNEGSKA (reference sequence). The CDR3 extends over 14 amino acids. Trimming removed 5 bases at V and 3 bases at J, with 15 bases between. The CDR3 bases are TGCAGTGCTCGATTAGGGGGGGGGACAGATACGCAGTATTTT. Translation gives CSARLGGGTDTQYF.

A single count supports this clonotype. The junction shows a germline mismatch at one end, possibly a read error. The genes are TRBV7-6 and TRBJ1-1, with D hard to call. The CDR3 covers 13 residues. Per germline, CDR1 SGHVS and CDR2 FNYEAQ. The CDR3 reads CANSLQQITEAFF. CDR3 DNA sequence: TGTGCCAACAGCTTACAGCAGATCACTGAAGCTTTCTTT.

The chain joins TRBV9 to TRBJ1-1, with D maybe TRBD1 (5 bases). CDR3 length: 13 amino acids. In germline, CDR1 is SGDLS, CDR2 YYNGEE. CDR3 residues: CARSFYQGTEAFF. The CDR3 DNA reads TGTGCAAGAAGCTTCTACCAGGGAACTGAAGCTTTCTTT.

This clonotype was seen many times. V is TRBV4-3 and J is TRBJ2-7; D might be TRBD1 or TRBD2, each matching 6 bases. The CDR3 is made up of 17 amino acids. V shed 3 bases and J shed 1 base, with 19 bases lying between them. Germline lookup yields CDR1 LGHNA and CDR2 YSLEER. The DNA of the CDR3 is TGCGCCAGCAGCCAGACGGTCGGTGGGGGGCCGTCCTACGAGCAGTACTTC. Residues: CASSQTVGGGPSYEQYF.

This clonotype was detected ten times or more. This rearrangement joins TRBV7-2 to TRBJ1-1; D might be TRBD1 (6 bases). CDR3 length: 14 amino acids. The germline V and J ends were trimmed by 6 bases and 1 base, with 12 bases remaining between them. Germline assignment: CDR1 SGHTA and CDR2 FQGNSA. The CDR3 here is CASSTGWRNTEAFF. As DNA, the CDR3 is TGTGCCAGCAGTACAGGGTGGCGGAACACTGAAGCTTTCTTT.

This clonotype was detected ten times or more. V usage is TRBV6-5 and J usage is TRBJ1-2; D not certain. CDR1 is MNHEY, CDR2 SVGAGI, per germline. V was trimmed by 4 bases and J by 4 bases, leaving 13 bases between them. The CDR3 has 14 amino acids. In nucleotides, the CDR3 is TGTGCCAGCAGTTGGGCCAGCAACCGCTATGGCTACACCTTC. Translating gives CASSWASNRYGYTF.

This clonotype showed up many times. The chain recombines TRBV6-1 with TRBJ1-5, with D unresolved. The CDR3 is made up of 13 amino acids. Germline loops: CDR1 MNHNS, CDR2 SASEGT. The germline V and J ends were trimmed by 6 bases and 13 bases, with 19 bases remaining between them. Here the CDR3 reads CASSPYEVPAQHF. The CDR3 DNA reads as TGTGCCAGCAGCCCTTATGAGGTCCCAGCGCAGCATTTT.

This clonotype was counted ten times or more. The chain carries TRBV2 and TRBJ2-2, with D maybe TRBD1 (6 bases). CDR3 length: 16 residues. From germline, CDR1 is SNHLY and CDR2 FYNNEI. Deletions cut 3 bases from V and 0 bases from J, with 11 bases between. The DNA for the CDR3 is TGTGCCAGCAGTGAGCAGGGGTGGTCGAACACCGGGGAGCTGTTTTTT. This encodes CASSEQGWSNTGELFF.

This clonotype was picked up many times. The V gene is TRBV7-2, the J gene TRBJ2-2; 9 bases map to TRBD1. CDR3 length equals 15 residues. CDR1 is SGHTA and CDR2 is FQGNSA in the germline V gene. The trim removed 5 bases at V and 6 bases at J, leaving 7 bases unmatched. The chain's CDR3 is CASSTHRGRPGELFF. CDR3 in DNA: TGTGCCAGCAGCACTCACAGGGGGCGGCCCGGGGAGCTGTTTTTT.